This T cell receptor (beta chain) comes out of a study of T cell responses to AZD1222 COVID-19 vaccine. Study-wide findings and caveats: White British ancestry dominated among donors, who included more females, and clonal diversity was possibly underestimated. Close to half of spike-specific TCRs reportedly recognize unmutated variant regions. Along spike, vaccine-associated CD4 TCRs were found throughout, with dominance at 160-218 and 743-854.

Trimming cost V 4 bases and J 2 bases, with 11 bases left between them. This CDR3 is built from 14 residues. Germline CDR1 is SNHLY and CDR2 is FYNNEI. TCRdb's table, derived via immunoSEQ multiplex PCR, lists solely in-frame clones and lacks some. The sample lists under 130,000 clones, 82% occurring once. The table lists this clone with a few counts. Antigen: not known. The clonotype originates from an adult in good health. This sequence joins TRBV2 and TRBJ1-2; a possible D gene is TRBD1 (6 bases). Sequencing was performed on peripheral blood, taken on day 0 of AZD1222 vaccination. The CDR3 region has the DNA TGTGCCAGCAGTGGTAGGGGGACCAACTATGGCTACACCTTC. Encoded protein: CASSGRGTNYGYTF. Full variable domain (rest looked up from reference TRBV2 and TRBJ1-2): EPEVTQTPSHQVTQMGQEVILRCVPISNHLYFYWYRQILGQKVEFLVSFYNNEISEKSEIFDDQFSVERPDGSNFTLKIRSTKLEDSAMYFCASSGRGTNYGYTFGSGTRLTVV.